The 25 T cell receptor beta chains below come from one sample, sequenced in a study of blood T cell repertoires in COVID-19. The data were produced by immunoSEQ multiplex PCR, yet TCRdb's version contains in-frame clones alone and is incomplete. The sample shows over 350,000 clones, 85% to 90% of them seen only once. Input material: PBMCs or T cells enriched from blood (not recorded which). The receptors were sampled from a woman younger than 35 who had recovered from COVID-19.

V is TRBV6-5 and J is TRBJ1-5, with D unclear. The germline gives CDR1 MNHEY, CDR2 SVGAGI. The V end lost 0 bases, the J end lost 0 bases, and 6 bases lay between the germline ends. The CDR3 spans 15 residues. CDR3 DNA sequence: TGTGCCAGCAGTTACTCGAGGGCTAGCAATCAGCCCCAGCATTTT. Encoded protein: CASSYSRASNQPQHF.

Here the CDR3 reads CAWTHKRGQPQHF. The CDR3, as DNA: TGTGCCTGGACCCACAAGCGGGGTCAGCCCCAGCATTTT. The rearrangement joins TRBV30 to TRBJ1-5; D gene ambiguous. Trimming took off 4 bases at V and 6 bases at J, with 13 bases between the two ends. Germline loops: CDR1 GTSNPN, CDR2 SVGIG (reference sequence). The CDR3 sequence is 13 residues long. Based on the CDR3 plus reference TRBV30 and TRBJ1-5, the full variable domain is SQTIHQWPATLVQPVGSPLSLECTVEGTSNPNLYWYRQAAGRGLQLLFYSVGIGQISSEVPQNLSASRPQDRQFILSSKKLLLSDSGFYLCAWTHKRGQPQHFGDGTRLSIL.

Notes on this clone: The conserved final phenylalanine or tryptophan is absent from the CDR3, which likely points to a read error. The limits of the CDR3 on the DNA are not certain, so only TCRdb's listed CDR3 is given. CDR3: CATSDPPE. The V gene is TRBV24-1, the J gene TRBJ1-2. From its first to its last residue, the CDR3 has 8 amino acids. Germline V gene lookup returns CDR1 KGHDR and CDR2 SFDVKD.

This chain uses TRBV11-2 with TRBJ1-6; D perhaps matches TRBD1 (5 bases). CDR1 SGHAT and CDR2 FQNNGV come from the germline V gene. The V end was cut by 1 base, the J end by 10 bases, with 11 bases between. The CDR3 loop spans 14 amino acids. The CDR3: CASSLVGGDSPLHF. The CDR3 DNA follows: TGTGCCAGCAGCTTAGTGGGGGGGGACTCACCCCTCCACTTT. Based on the CDR3 plus reference TRBV11-2 and TRBJ1-6, the full variable domain is EAGVAQSPRYKIIEKRQSVAFWCNPISGHATLYWYQQILGQGPKLLIQFQNNGVVDDSQLPKDRFSAERLKGVDSTLKIQPAKLEDSAVYLCASSLVGGDSPLHFGNGTRLTVT.

This clone occurred once. V is TRBV4-3 and J is TRBJ1-2; weak D call: TRBD1 (6 bases). The CDR3 is 15 amino acids. Trimming removed 0 bases at V and 7 bases at J, with 15 bases between. From germline, CDR1 is LGHNA and CDR2 YSLEER. The CDR3 DNA sequence: TGCGCCAGCAGCCAAGATGGTACAGGGACGGGTGGCTACACCTTC. This gives the protein CASSQDGTGTGGYTF.

The chain employs TRBV6-5 and TRBJ1-3, with D uncertain. V lost 6 bases to trimming and J lost 2 bases, with 14 bases between them. The CDR3 is 15 residues long. Germline V CDR1 and CDR2: MNHEY, SVGAGI. The DNA of the CDR3 is TGTGCCAGCAGCTCTGGCGGTGTGCCTGGAAACACCATATATTTT. It yields the protein CASSSGGVPGNTIYF.

This chain joins TRBV4-3 and TRBJ1-1, with D possibly matching TRBD1 (5 bases). In germline, CDR1 is LGHNA, CDR2 YSLEER. This CDR3 spans 14 amino acids. Trimming took off 1 base at V and 4 bases at J, with 10 bases between the two ends. CDR3 nucleotides: TGCGCCAGCAGCCAAGGCAGGGTTGGCACTGAAGCTTTCTTT. Translated: CASSQGRVGTEAFF.

This clone came up a few times. V usage is TRBV27 and J usage is TRBJ1-1, with D tentatively TRBD1 (5 bases). Germline assignment: CDR1 MNHEY and CDR2 SMNVEV (reference sequence). The CDR3 is 11 amino acids. V was pared by 7 bases and J by 3 bases, with 6 bases between. CDR3 nucleotides: TGTGCCAGCACAGGGTACACTGAAGCTTTCTTT. It encodes CASTGYTEAFF.

The rearrangement links TRBV30 to TRBJ1-5; 7 bases agree with TRBD1. The junction had 8 bases not matched to a gene; V was cut back by 4 bases and J by 8 bases. The length of the CDR3 is 13 residues. CDR1 is GTSNPN, CDR2 SVGIG, per germline (reference sequence). CDR3 coding DNA: TGTGCCTGGACCCCGGACAGGAGAGAGCCCCAGCATTTT. Its translation is CAWTPDRREPQHF. Full variable domain (missing parts from reference TRBV30 and TRBJ1-5): SQTIHQWPATLVQPVGSPLSLECTVEGTSNPNLYWYRQAAGRGLQLLFYSVGIGQISSEVPQNLSASRPQDRQFILSSKKLLLSDSGFYLCAWTPDRREPQHFGDGTRLSIL.

The rearrangement links TRBV15 to TRBJ2-1; D might be TRBD2 (5 bases). Trimming took off 0 bases at V and 7 bases at J, with 7 bases between the two ends. The CDR3 is 13 amino acids. Germline loops: CDR1 LNHNV, CDR2 YYDKDF (reference sequence). The CDR3 coding sequence is TGTGCCACCAGCAGAGATGCGGGTAATGAGCAGTTCTTC. It codes for CATSRDAGNEQFF.

The chain links TRBV7-9 to TRBJ2-5, with 7 bases aligning to TRBD1. The J segment lost 4 bases and the V segment lost 4 bases, leaving 9 bases of the junction unmatched. Per germline, CDR1 SEHNR and CDR2 FQNEAQ (reference sequence). This CDR3 has 15 residues. The CDR3 coding sequence is TGTGCCAGCAGCTCCCCAGAGGGGGCCGTAGAGACCCAGTACTTC. Translating it yields CASSSPEGAVETQYF.

This rearrangement joins TRBV29-1 to TRBJ1-1; D not resolved. The CDR3 covers 10 residues. In germline, CDR1 is SQVTM, CDR2 ANQGSEA. V was shortened by 5 bases and J by 4 bases, with 5 bases between the two germline ends. CDR3 in DNA: TGCAGCGTTTCTGTCACTGAAGCTTTCTTT. Translation gives CSVSVTEAFF.

This chain uses TRBV5-1 with TRBJ2-7; TRBD2 might be the D (7 bases). The CDR3 contains 15 residues. Trimming removed 0 bases at V and 4 bases at J, with 14 bases between. Germline V gene sequence: CDR1 SGHRS, CDR2 YFSETQ. The DNA for the CDR3 is TGCGCCAGCAGCTTGGCTGGTCGGGGGGCATACGAGCAGTACTTC. This gives the protein CASSLAGRGAYEQYF.

The chain links TRBV2 to TRBJ2-7, with TRBD1 identical over 10 bases. With 5 bases clipped from V and 6 bases from J, the junction kept 13 bases outside the gene matches. CDR1 and CDR2 from the germline V gene are SNHLY and FYNNEI. This CDR3 contains 16 residues. The CDR3 nucleotides read TGTGCCAGCAGTCGAATCCCCGGGACAGGGGTTATCGAGCAGTACTTC. This translates into CASSRIPGTGVIEQYF. Filled out from reference TRBV2 and TRBJ2-7, the complete variable domain reads EPEVTQTPSHQVTQMGQEVILRCVPISNHLYFYWYRQILGQKVEFLVSFYNNEISEKSEIFDDQFSVERPDGSNFTLKIRSTKLEDSAMYFCASSRIPGTGVIEQYFGPGTRLTVT.

V and J are TRBV27 and TRBJ2-2; D may be TRBD2 (7 bases). V was shortened by 1 base and J by 4 bases, with 16 bases between the two germline ends. The germline V gene has CDR1 MNHEY and CDR2 SMNVEV (reference sequence). The CDR3 runs to 17 residues. The CDR3 coding sequence is TGTGCCAGCAGTTTATTGGGGGGGGCGCTTGGCACCGGGGAGCTGTTTTTT. Translated: CASSLLGGALGTGELFF.

The V gene is TRBV20-1, the J gene TRBJ2-1, with D possibly TRBD1 on 5 matching bases. Germline V gene lookup returns CDR1 DFQATT and CDR2 SNEGSKA (reference sequence). This CDR3 spans 14 amino acids. V was cut by 3 bases and J by 8 bases, with 17 bases left in between. CDR3 residues: CSASGAPPEYEQFF. As DNA, the CDR3 is TGCAGTGCTAGTGGGGCCCCCCCCGAGTATGAGCAGTTCTTC.

The chain joins TRBV29-1 to TRBJ1-2, with D hard to call. The CDR3 totals 18 residues. Germline lookup yields CDR1 SQVTM and CDR2 ANQGSEA. V gave up 3 bases and J gave up 0 bases, with 23 bases separating them. The CDR3 spells CSVDEIGGSPIANYGYTF. CDR3 DNA: TGCAGCGTTGACGAGATAGGCGGCAGTCCCATAGCTAACTATGGCTACACCTTC.

V gene TRBV7-9 combines with J gene TRBJ2-7; 11 nucleotides agree with TRBD2. This CDR3 is 16 amino acids long. The V segment lost 4 bases and the J segment 1 base; nucleotides outside the gene matches: 6. Germline CDR1 SEHNR, CDR2 FQNEAQ (reference sequence). The CDR3 sequence is CASSSKTSGASYEQYF. The CDR3 coding sequence is TGTGCCAGCAGCTCGAAGACTAGCGGGGCATCCTACGAGCAGTACTTC.

In DNA form, the CDR3 reads TGTGCCAGTAGAACTGACTCTCTCTATGGCTACACCTTC. Protein sequence: CASRTDSLYGYTF. The chain joins TRBV19 to TRBJ1-2; D is unresolved. The CDR3 totals 13 residues. V was trimmed by 6 bases and J by 4 bases, leaving 12 bases between them. Germline CDR1 reads LNHDA; CDR2 reads SQIVND (reference sequence).

In DNA, the CDR3 is TGTGCCACCAGCAGGGGCACATTTAATTCACCCCTCCACTTT. This sequence encodes CATSRGTFNSPLHF. The J gene is TRBJ1-6, the V gene TRBV15, with unresolved D. There are 14 residues in the CDR3. Germline assignment: CDR1 LNHNV and CDR2 YYDKDF (reference sequence). With 3 bases removed from V and 6 bases from J, the gap between germline ends came to 9 bases.

With respect to this clone: The sample carries other DNA sequences with the same CDR3. The chain has TRBV5-1 and TRBJ1-2; no clear D gene. Germline V gives CDR1 SGHRS, CDR2 YFSETQ. V was trimmed by 0 bases and J by 6 bases, leaving 6 bases between them. This CDR3 comprises 12 residues. The CDR3 region is CASSLDRNGYTF. For the CDR3, the DNA is TGCGCCAGCAGCTTGGACAGAAATGGCTACACCTTC.

The V and J genes are TRBV9 and TRBJ1-4; D is uncertain. CDR3 length: 12 amino acids. V lost 4 bases and J 8 bases, leaving 9 bases between the germline ends. The germline gives CDR1 SGDLS, CDR2 YYNGEE. CDR3 coding DNA: TGTGCCAGCAGCCCGAGTTCGGAAAAACTGTTTTTT. Translation: CASSPSSEKLFF.

The chain couples TRBV7-2 to TRBJ1-1; possible D gene TRBD1, 6 bases. The CDR3 spans 14 residues. Deletions cut 4 bases from V and 4 bases from J, with 13 bases between. The germline V gene encodes CDR1 SGHTA and CDR2 FQGNSA. In DNA form, the CDR3 reads TGTGCCAGCAGCTCGTATACAGGGACCACTGAAGCTTTCTTT. This translates into CASSSYTGTTEAFF.

This clone has only one observation. V usage is TRBV6-2 or TRBV6-3 and J usage is TRBJ1-1, with D hard to call. The CDR3 totals 14 residues. Germline CDR1 and CDR2: MNHEY and SVGEGT. V gave up 3 bases and J gave up 0 bases, with 8 bases separating them. The CDR3 nucleotides read TGTGCCAGCAGTTATTCCGTCTTGAACACTGAAGCTTTCTTT. Translating gives CASSYSVLNTEAFF.

The chain couples TRBV12-5 to TRBJ2-2; tentative D call: TRBD1 (5 bases). The CDR3 is 14 amino acids. Germline CDR1 reads LGHNT; CDR2 reads FRNRAP. Trimming cost V 4 bases and J 1 base, with 7 bases left between them. The DNA for the CDR3 is TGTGCTAGTGGTTCCGGACAGAACACCGGGGAGCTGTTTTTT. Translated: CASGSGQNTGELFF.